The 24 T cell receptor beta chains below were found in one sample sequenced in a study of blood T cell repertoires in COVID-19. Repertoires were generated with immunoSEQ multiplex PCR, while TCRdb's copy carries only in-frame clones and drops some. The table records about 270,000 clones, about 88% of them present only once. Material for sequencing was PBMCs or T cells enriched from blood (not recorded which). These receptors originate from a woman aged 50 to 60 who had recovered from COVID-19.

This rearrangement joins TRBV28 to TRBJ1-2; a weak D match, TRBD1 (5 bases). CDR3 size: 15 residues. Germline CDR1 MDHEN, CDR2 SYDVKM. Between the trimmed V and J ends, which lost 3 bases and 8 bases, there was a span of 19 bases. CDR3 protein: CASSFSGTSHVGYTF. CDR3 DNA sequence: TGTGCCAGCAGTTTCTCCGGGACTTCTCACGTGGGCTACACCTTC.

This clone was recorded only once. Other DNA sequences in this sample translate to the same CDR3. V usage is TRBV5-1 and J usage is TRBJ2-1, with a possible D match to TRBD1 (5 bases). Looked up from germline, CDR1 is SGHRS and CDR2 is YFSETQ. Trimming stripped 0 bases from V and 4 bases from J, with 11 bases between. This CDR3 region has 15 residues. CDR3 bases: TGCGCCAGCAGCTTGGGGGGAAGGGGATACAATGAGCAGTTCTTC. The encoded protein is CASSLGGRGYNEQFF. The variable domain in full, with the rest retrieved from reference TRBV5-1 and TRBJ2-1, is KAGVTQTPRYLIKTRGQQVTLSCSPISGHRSVSWYQQTPGQGLQFLFEYFSETQRNKGNFPGRFSGRQFSNSRSEMNVSTLELGDSALYLCASSLGGRGYNEQFFGPGTRLTVL.

The chain recombines TRBV6-2 or TRBV6-3 with TRBJ2-7; the match to TRBD2 covers 10 bases. Germline CDR1 and CDR2: MNHEY and SVGEGT. The CDR3 contains 16 residues. V shed 6 bases, J shed 4 bases, and the junction held 12 bases outside the gene matches. The CDR3 DNA sequence: TGTGCCAGCAGCCTACGGTCTAGCGGGAGTTCTTACGAGCAGTACTTC. Translating it yields CASSLRSSGSSYEQYF.

DNA for the CDR3: TGTGCCAGCAGCCGTCTCGGAGGGCAGACAGAGACCCAGTACTTC. It yields the protein CASSRLGGQTETQYF. The chain recombines TRBV14 with TRBJ2-5; a weak D match, TRBD2 (6 bases). Trimming removed 4 bases from V and 4 bases from J, with 16 bases in between. CDR3 size: 15 residues. CDR1 SGHDN and CDR2 FVKESK come from the germline V gene.

A few counts support this clone. The V and J genes are TRBV7-2 and TRBJ2-7; 8 bases fit TRBD2. Germline CDR1 and CDR2: SGHTA and FQGNSA. The CDR3 has 17 residues. Trimming cost V 2 bases and J 0 bases; bases outside gene matches: 9. As DNA, the CDR3 is TGTGCCAGCAGCTTAAGGCCGGGACTAGGGAGCTCCTACGAGCAGTACTTC. Translated, it gives CASSLRPGLGSSYEQYF.

V is TRBV6-5 and J is TRBJ1-6; TRBD1 aligns across 9 bases. Germline CDR1 and CDR2: MNHEY and SVGAGI. The CDR3 sequence is 14 residues long. V was clipped by 6 bases and J by 9 bases; unmatched bases: 6. CDR3 amino acids: CASRPDRGFSPLHF. The CDR3 DNA reads TGTGCCAGCAGACCAGACAGGGGGTTTTCACCCCTCCACTTT.

This chain links TRBV6-5 with TRBJ1-2; unclear D gene. V dropped 6 bases and J dropped 4 bases, with 18 bases sitting between them. The CDR3 has 15 residues. The germline gives CDR1 MNHEY, CDR2 SVGAGI. The CDR3 DNA is TGTGCCAGCAGCCACCGTGAGGCGAGACTCTATGGCTACACCTTC. Translated, it gives CASSHREARLYGYTF.

A remark on this clone: This specimen includes other DNA sequences encoding the same CDR3. The V and J genes are TRBV18 and TRBJ2-5; 7 nucleotides line up with TRBD1. The V segment lost 3 bases and the J segment 3 bases; nucleotides outside the gene matches: 1. The CDR3 sequence is 13 residues long. Looked up from germline, CDR1 is KGHSH and CDR2 is LQKENI. The CDR3 nucleotides are TGTGCCAGCTCACCCGGACAGGAAGAGACCCAGTACTTC. This translates into CASSPGQEETQYF.

The V gene is TRBV20-1, the J gene TRBJ2-5; 7 bases match TRBD2. Germline assignment: CDR1 DFQATT and CDR2 SNEGSKA (reference sequence). This CDR3 spans 11 amino acids. V lost 6 bases and J lost 6; bases outside the gene matches: 4. CDR3 protein: CSARLAKTQYF. The DNA for the CDR3 is TGCAGTGCAAGACTAGCAAAGACCCAGTACTTC.

This clone showed up just once. This chain connects TRBV29-1 to TRBJ2-7; the D gene is possibly TRBD1 (5 bases). This CDR3 region has 12 residues. CDR1 and CDR2 (germline): SQVTM, ANQGSEA. V gave up 3 bases and J gave up 2 bases, with 8 bases separating them. The CDR3 here is CSVEGQPYEQYF. CDR3 coding DNA: TGCAGCGTTGAGGGGCAGCCCTACGAGCAGTACTTC.

This clone showed up just once. This chain joins TRBV6-5 and TRBJ1-6; perhaps TRBD1 as D (5 bases). The ends were cut back, 6 bases at V and 5 bases at J, with 11 bases in the middle. Germline CDR1 is MNHEY and CDR2 is SVGAGI. CDR3 size: 14 residues. CDR3 nucleotides: TGTGCCAGCAGATCGGGCAGGGATAATTCACCCCTCCACTTT. It codes for CASRSGRDNSPLHF.

The rearrangement uses TRBV6-5 and TRBJ1-4; D not resolved. The CDR3 has 13 amino acids. Germline V gene data show CDR1 as MNHEY and CDR2 as SVGAGI. V was clipped by 6 bases and J by 4 bases, with 9 bases between them. The CDR3 coding sequence is TGTGCCAGCAGGGGAGGGAATAATGAAAAACTGTTTTTT. Translated: CASRGGNNEKLFF.

This clone has just one count. The chain links TRBV24-1 to TRBJ1-1; no firm D call. The germline V gene has CDR1 KGHDR and CDR2 SFDVKD. Trimming shortened V by 5 bases and J by 1 base, and 13 bases separated the two germline ends. The CDR3 length is 15 residues. This CDR3 reads CATSGQNLGNTEAFF. CDR3 in DNA: TGTGCCACCAGTGGTCAAAACCTCGGGAACACTGAAGCTTTCTTT.

The chain has TRBV28 and TRBJ1-1; D is possibly TRBD1 (6 bases). The CDR3 runs to 18 residues. The V gene lost 4 bases and the J gene lost 7 bases, with 28 bases spanning the gap. Germline-derived CDR1 and CDR2 are MDHEN and SYDVKM. CDR3 nucleotide sequence: TGTGCCAGCAGTTCACCCGCGCGCCAGGGGCTTTGGTGGATTGAAGCTTTCTTT. Protein: CASSSPARQGLWWIEAFF.

The gene calls are TRBV11-2 and TRBJ2-2; 12 bases are shared with TRBD2. V trimming: 4 bases; J trimming: 6 bases; junction bases outside the gene matches: 9. CDR1 and CDR2 from the germline V gene are SGHAT and FQNNGV. The CDR3 runs to 17 residues. CDR3 residues: CASSSYASGRAPGELFF. Written as DNA, the CDR3 is TGTGCCAGCAGCTCATACGCTAGCGGGAGGGCCCCCGGGGAGCTGTTTTTT.

The chain couples TRBV7-2 to TRBJ2-3; D possibly corresponds to TRBD2 (5 bases). Per the germline V gene, CDR1 is SGHTA and CDR2 is FQGNSA. The CDR3 covers 14 residues. Trimming stripped 5 bases from V and 7 bases from J, with 16 bases between. DNA of the CDR3: TGTGCCAGCAGCCTATTAGAGGGAGTAAATACGCAGTATTTT. Its translation is CASSLLEGVNTQYF.

The gene calls are TRBV6-5 and TRBJ2-6; 7 bases map to TRBD2. Trimming took 6 bases from V and 2 from J; bases not matched to a gene: 4. The germline V gene encodes CDR1 MNHEY and CDR2 SVGAGI. This CDR3 has 15 residues. The DNA for the CDR3 is TGTGCCAGCAGCCTCGGGGGGACTGGGGCCAACGTCCTGACTTTC. Protein product: CASSLGGTGANVLTF.

This chain connects TRBV29-1 to TRBJ1-2, with 11 positions matching TRBD1. Trimming took 6 bases from V and 8 from J; bases not matched to a gene: 8. The CDR3 runs to 13 residues. The V gene's germline CDR1 is SQVTM and CDR2 ANQGSEA. The DNA for the CDR3 is TGCAGCGTGGCCCCGGGACAGGGGGACGGCTACACCTTC. It is translated as CSVAPGQGDGYTF.

DNA of the CDR3: TGTGCCAGCAGCGCCCTGACTAGCCGCGAGCAGTACTTC. Translation gives CASSALTSREQYF. This rearrangement joins TRBV7-8 to TRBJ2-7, with 7 bases fitting TRBD2. V lost 5 bases, J lost 6 bases, and 7 bases stayed unmatched. This CDR3 region has 13 residues. CDR1 SGHVS and CDR2 FQNEAQ come from the germline V gene.

The chain recombines TRBV19 with TRBJ2-7, with D possibly being TRBD2 (6 bases). The CDR3 is 13 residues long. Germline V CDR1 and CDR2: LNHDA, SQIVND (reference sequence). The V end lost 3 bases, the J end lost 5 bases, and 11 bases lay between the germline ends. CDR3 bases: TGTGCCAGTAGTATCAGGAGGGGTAACGAGCAGTACTTC. It yields the protein CASSIRRGNEQYF.

J is TRBJ2-1 and V is TRBV30; perhaps TRBD1 as D (6 bases). V lost 1 base, J lost 12 bases, and 10 bases lay in between. Looked up from germline, CDR1 is GTSNPN and CDR2 is SVGIG (reference sequence). The CDR3 contains 11 residues. CDR3: CAWSEGGLQFF. The CDR3 bases are TGTGCCTGGAGTGAAGGGGGTTTGCAGTTCTTC.

The chain is built from TRBV7-2 and TRBJ1-2; D might be TRBD1 (6 bases). This CDR3 is 13 amino acids long. V was trimmed by 5 bases and J by 9 bases, leaving 16 bases between them. Germline V lookup: CDR1 SGHTA, CDR2 FQGNSA. CDR3 amino acids: CASSPSGQISYTF. In DNA, the CDR3 is TGTGCCAGCAGCCCTTCGGGACAAATCAGCTACACCTTC.

The chain has TRBV28 and TRBJ1-3; 11 positions match TRBD1. V lost 4 bases and J lost 2; bases outside the gene matches: 4. The CDR3 extends over 16 amino acids. Per the germline V gene, CDR1 is MDHEN and CDR2 is SYDVKM. The CDR3 sequence: CASSSRDRGAGNTIYF. Written as DNA, the CDR3 is TGTGCCAGCAGTTCCCGGGACAGGGGGGCTGGAAACACCATATATTTT.

The chain carries TRBV15 and TRBJ2-1, with 7 bases identical to TRBD2. V lost 1 base and J lost 4; bases outside the gene matches: 1. The CDR3 length is 14 residues. Germline CDR1 is LNHNV and CDR2 is YYDKDF (reference sequence). CDR3 protein: CATSRGEGYNEQFF. The CDR3 nucleotides read TGTGCCACCAGCAGAGGGGAGGGGTACAATGAGCAGTTCTTC.